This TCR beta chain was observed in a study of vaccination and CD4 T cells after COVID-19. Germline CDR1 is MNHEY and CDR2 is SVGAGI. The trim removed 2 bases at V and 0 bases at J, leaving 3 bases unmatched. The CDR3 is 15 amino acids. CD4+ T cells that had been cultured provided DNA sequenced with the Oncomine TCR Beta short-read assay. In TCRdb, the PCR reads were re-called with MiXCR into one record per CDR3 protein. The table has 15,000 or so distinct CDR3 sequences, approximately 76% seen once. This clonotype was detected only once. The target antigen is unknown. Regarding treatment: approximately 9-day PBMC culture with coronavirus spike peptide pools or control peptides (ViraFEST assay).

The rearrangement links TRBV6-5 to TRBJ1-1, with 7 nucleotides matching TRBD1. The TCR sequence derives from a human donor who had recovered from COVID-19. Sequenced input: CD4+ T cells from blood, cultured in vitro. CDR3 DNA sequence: TGTGCCAGCAGTTACGAGGGGGCCGTGAACACTGAAGCTTTCTTT. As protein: CASSYEGAVNTEAFF.